Below, 18 T cell receptor beta chains from the same sample are listed, as sequenced in a study of human T cells and chemical hapten exposure. One entry per CDR3 protein results from TCRdb running MiXCR on the RACE reads. The sample includes 250,000 to 300,000 distinct CDR3 sequences, approximately 7.5% seen only once; the top ten take more than 0.95%. Noted time point: pre-sensitization, week 0. Treatment denoted: therapeutic diphenylcyclopropenone sensitization with weekly scalp DPC. The input for sequencing was whole blood, taken in connection with sensitization to the hapten diphenylcyclopropenone (DPC). All receptors come from a man between 18 and 35 years old with alopecia areata. Some clones in this sample may be carry-over from other donors' samples.

The chain carries TRBV20-1 and TRBJ2-3, with TRBD2 matching 8 bases. The CDR3 contains 14 residues. Germline CDR1 and CDR2: DFQATT and SNEGSKA (reference sequence). The CDR3 DNA sequence: TGCAGCGCCTTCCGGGGGGGCAGGACAGATACGCAGTATTTT. Protein: CSAFRGGRTDTQYF.

This clonotype was counted only a few times. V usage is TRBV3-1 and J usage is TRBJ2-3; D uncertain. Germline V CDR1 and CDR2: LGHDT, YNNKEL (reference sequence). The CDR3 has 14 residues. Trimming cost V 0 bases and J 2 bases, with 6 bases left between them. DNA of the CDR3: TGTGCCAGCAGCCAAGAGGTGGACACAGATACGCAGTATTTT. This codes for CASSQEVDTDTQYF.

There are many counts of this clonotype. This chain joins TRBV10-3 and TRBJ2-3; 9 positions agree with TRBD1. V dropped 3 bases and J dropped 5; count of bases not matched to a gene: 18. Germline lookup yields CDR1 ENHRY and CDR2 SYGVKD. The CDR3 is 19 amino acids. CDR3 residues: CAISDWTGENSHYGDTQYF. The CDR3 nucleotides read TGTGCCATCAGTGACTGGACAGGGGAGAACTCACACTATGGAGATACGCAGTATTTT.

This chain uses TRBV6-2 or TRBV6-3 with TRBJ2-7; 10 positions agree with TRBD2. Looked up from germline, CDR1 is MNHEY and CDR2 is SVGEGT. Trimming removed 2 bases from V and 2 bases from J; junction bases left unmatched: 0. The CDR3 totals 14 residues. CDR3 nucleotides: TGTGCCAGCAGTTACGGGACTAGCGCCTACGAGCAGTACGTC. This gives the protein CASSYGTSAYEQYV.

The V and J genes are TRBV11-2 and TRBJ1-1; D is possibly TRBD1 (6 bases). The germline V gene encodes CDR1 SGHAT and CDR2 FQNNGV. The V end lost 5 bases, the J end lost 2 bases, and 15 bases lay between the germline ends. The CDR3 totals 15 residues. Here the CDR3 DNA reads TGTGCCAGCAGCCGACAGGACTCCGTTAACACTGAAGCTTTCTTT. Protein product: CASSRQDSVNTEAFF.

This rearrangement joins TRBV6-6 to TRBJ1-6; D might be TRBD1 (6 bases). Trimming pared 2 bases from V and 4 bases from J, leaving 12 bases between. The germline CDR1 and CDR2 sequences are MNHNY and SVGAGI (reference sequence). The CDR3 is 16 residues long. CDR3 sequence (DNA): TGTGCCAGCAGTTACGCACAGGGCGTATATAATTCACCCCTCCACTTT. It specifies CASSYAQGVYNSPLHF.

The V call is TRBV27, the J call TRBJ2-5; D tentatively fits TRBD1 or TRBD2 (6 bases each). This CDR3 has 18 amino acids. The germline V gene encodes CDR1 MNHEY and CDR2 SMNVEV (reference sequence). The V end lost 6 bases, the J end lost 1 base, and 24 bases lay between the germline ends. Written as DNA, the CDR3 is TGTGCCAGCAGAAGAGTGGGGGGCCCGCTTCCCTTCCAAGAGACCCAGTACTTC. Its translation is CASRRVGGPLPFQETQYF.

This chain uses TRBV12-3 or TRBV12-4 with TRBJ1-5; TRBD1 aligns across 8 bases. This CDR3 contains 17 residues. With V trimmed by 5 bases and J by 6 bases, 15 bases remained unmatched. The CDR3 nucleotides are TGTGCCAGCAGTGCCTACTTAGGACAGGGATTAGGTCAGCCCCAGCATTTT. Residues: CASSAYLGQGLGQPQHF.

This clonotype has a count of ten or more. The chain combines TRBV7-3 with TRBJ1-1; a weak D match, TRBD1 (6 bases). The CDR3 contains 13 residues. The germline V gene has CDR1 SGHTA and CDR2 FQGTGA. Trimming took 2 bases from V and 5 from J, leaving 9 bases between them. The CDR3 sequence is CASSLGGQTEAFF. As DNA, the CDR3 is TGTGCCAGCAGCTTAGGCGGACAGACTGAAGCTTTCTTT.

This clonotype was counted only a few times. The rearrangement joins TRBV7-2 to TRBJ1-3, with 8 positions matching TRBD1. Germline assignment: CDR1 SGHTA and CDR2 FQGNSA. With V trimmed by 5 bases and J by 9 bases, 9 bases remained unmatched. The CDR3 length is 14 residues. Here the CDR3 DNA reads TGTGCCAGCAGCCCCATGGACAGGGCTGGCACCATATATTTT. Protein sequence: CASSPMDRAGTIYF.

This clonotype came up a few times. The J gene is TRBJ1-6, the V gene TRBV27; perhaps TRBD1 as D (5 bases). Trimming removed 5 bases from V and 11 bases from J, with 22 bases in between. Germline V gene sequence: CDR1 MNHEY, CDR2 SMNVEV (reference sequence). The CDR3 totals 16 residues. Here the CDR3 DNA reads TGTGCCAGCAGTCTACAAAAGACAGTGCTAGGGACACCCCTCCACTTT. It is translated as CASSLQKTVLGTPLHF.

This clonotype was seen ten or more times. The rearrangement uses TRBV7-9 and TRBJ2-3; no reliable D call. CDR3 length equals 14 residues. V shed 4 bases and J shed 2 bases, with 10 bases lying between them. Per germline, CDR1 SEHNR and CDR2 FQNEAQ (reference sequence). CDR3 sequence reads: CASSWVTTTDTQYF. The DNA of the CDR3 is TGTGCCAGCAGCTGGGTGACAACCACAGATACGCAGTATTTT.

The chain couples TRBV12-3 or TRBV12-4 to TRBJ1-5; no clear D. The CDR3 is made up of 14 amino acids. The ends were cut back, 4 bases at V and 7 bases at J, with 14 bases in the middle. CDR3 loop: CASSSRAAGQPQHF. As DNA, the CDR3 is TGTGCCAGCAGTTCCCGGGCTGCCGGGCAGCCCCAGCATTTT.

This clonotype appeared a few times. The rearrangement joins TRBV20-1 to TRBJ1-2; D perhaps matches TRBD1 (5 bases). Germline CDR1 and CDR2: DFQATT and SNEGSKA (reference sequence). This CDR3 comprises 13 residues. Trimming stripped 6 bases from V and 4 bases from J, with 15 bases between. The CDR3 region has the DNA TGCAGTGCCAGAAGCAGGGAACTCTATGGCTACACCTTC. Its protein product is CSARSRELYGYTF.

In this sample, this clonotype turned up many times. The rearrangement links TRBV27 to TRBJ1-1, with D perhaps matching TRBD1 (6 bases). Trimming removed 10 bases at V and 5 bases at J, with 17 bases between. CDR3 size: 13 residues. In germline, CDR1 is MNHEY, CDR2 SMNVEV (reference sequence). CDR3 sequence reads: CATQGGRGTEAFF. The DNA of the CDR3 is TGTGCCACTCAAGGGGGGCGGGGGACTGAAGCTTTCTTT.

This clonotype was recorded at least ten times. The rearrangement joins TRBV6-2 or TRBV6-3 to TRBJ2-1; D unclear. The CDR3 is 13 residues long. V lost 0 bases, J lost 7 bases, and 7 bases lay in between. The germline gives CDR1 MNHEY, CDR2 SVGEGT. The CDR3 protein is CASSYSTQNEQFF. CDR3 in DNA: TGTGCCAGCAGTTACTCAACCCAGAATGAGCAGTTCTTC.

V and J are TRBV12-5 and TRBJ2-5; no clear D. Germline CDR1 LGHNT, CDR2 FRNRAP. V lost 7 bases to trimming and J lost 5 bases, with 11 bases between them. The CDR3 spans 12 residues. DNA for the CDR3: TGTGCTAGTGCTCAGATACCGGAGACCCAGTACTTC. Encoded protein: CASAQIPETQYF. Full variable domain (remainder filled in from reference TRBV12-5 and TRBJ2-5): DARVTQTPRHKVTEMGQEVTMRCQPILGHNTVFWYRQTMMQGLELLAYFRNRAPLDDSGMPKDRFSAEMPDATLATLKIQPSEPRDSAVYFCASAQIPETQYFGPGTRLLVL.

Only a few counts were recorded for this clonotype. The chain uses TRBV6-2 or TRBV6-3 and TRBJ2-2, with D tentatively TRBD1 (5 bases). Germline CDR1 reads MNHEY; CDR2 reads SVGEGT. V shed 6 bases and J shed 9 bases, with 20 bases lying between them. The CDR3 totals 15 residues. For the CDR3, the DNA is TGTGCCAGCAGACAGCAAGGGGCTCACCGTAGGGAGCTGTTTTTT. This encodes CASRQQGAHRRELFF.